Reported below is one TCR beta chain. Its antigen remains unidentified. Base qualities are not provided; no much larger clone lies one nucleotide away. The data belong to a study of blood T cell repertoires in COVID-19 (dated by TCRdb to 2018 to 2020). Regarding the study in general: Collaborator samples came from the United States, Italy and Spain and covered acute and convalescent phases of COVID-19. A freely available public database, intended as a resource for researchers studying the immune response to SARS-CoV-2, is where the repertoires were released. The material from the prospective study consisted of cDNA or gDNA derived from T cells, B-cell-depleted T cells, or PBMCs. HLA class I and class II types, where available, came from metadata supplied by the sample provider rather than from assay-based typing. A de-identified subject ID, COVID-19 status, age in years and sex were almost always included in the sample metadata. Deeply sampled blood TCRbeta repertoires from subjects exposed to, actively infected with, or recovered from COVID-19 were included in the dataset. The samples were drawn from the first 160 participants of the ongoing ImmuneRACE study and from 1,254 subjects provided by 6 global collaborators.

The immunoSEQ Assay, a bias-controlled multiplex PCR, was used to amplify TCRbeta CDR3 regions from genomic DNA. From the authors' description of their analysis: Nucleated cell counts per sample were estimated from amplification of reference gene primers within the assay. To quantify the absolute abundance of each unique TCRbeta CDR3 rearrangement, sequence reads were collapsed and filtered. For each sample, productive Simpson clonality was calculated as the square root of Simpson's diversity index across productive rearrangements. TCRdb re-hosts the immuneACCESS table, in-frame sequences only. Its copies lack some clones; in the studies checked, an unresolved V gene accounts for under half of them, and the cause for the rest is not known. The V and J calls and the clone size are those of that table, but D and trimming were determined from the DNA. The sample data list 200,000 to 300,000 clones, and around nine tenths of these were observed just once. About 9.2% of the sample rests with the top ten.

Between the V and J ends, shortened by 7 bases and 0 bases respectively, the junction contains 10 bases. CDR1 and CDR2 (LNHDA, SQIVND) derive from the germline V gene (reference sequence). Counted from cysteine to phenylalanine, this CDR3 has 15 amino acids. The retained sequence is limited to the CDR3, 45 bases, with the frame set at the first base. Another Seattle source contributed samples from volunteer blood donors who had recovered from COVID-19. Each collaborating institution followed its own protocols to collect whole blood in K2EDTA tubes. Collaborator samples were shipped for TCRbeta analysis as frozen whole blood, isolated PBMCs, or DNA extracted from either sample type. Beyond this particular receptor, the publication reports: The amount of clinical and demographic metadata varied by source and participant and was provided uncurated.

Sequencing was done on a sample of peripheral blood. The receptor was isolated from a man aged 35-49 years who had recovered from COVID-19. The sequence joins TRBV19 to TRBJ2-6; perhaps TRBD1 is the D gene, with 5 bases matching. In nucleotide form, the sequence is TGTGCCAGTATTAGGGGTAGCTCTGGGGCCAACGTCCTGACTTTC. Its protein reads: CASIRGSSGANVLTF.